These 2 T cell receptor beta chains share one sample of origin, sequenced in a study of low-dose radiotherapy and immunotherapy resistance in tumors (dated by TCRdb to between 2022 and 2023). To make first-strand cDNA, Superscript III was used along with a set of TRAV- and TRBV-specific primers so that both the TCRalpha and TCRbeta chains were covered. A roughly 18-cycle PCR with Phusion amplified the TCRs, pairing a constant-region primer with the adapter that was attached to the V primers. TCRdb redid the processing of the public reads, applying fastp at Q25 and MiXCR, and retained in-frame beta chains. Rows are combined by CDR3 protein, so each entry shows the most common genes and DNA. For this sample the table gives about 6,400 distinct CDR3 sequences, of which around 71% were detected only once. The ten largest clonotypes hold about 12% of the sample. Receptors were obtained from a human donor with advanced metastatic prostate, ovarian, gallbladder or colorectal cancer (not recorded which). This table probably holds off-target reads from a library built for another chain.

Comments on this clonotype: At one boundary the junction diverges from the germline segment, which might be a read error. CDR3 DNA: TGTGCCAGCGGTGACAGTAACTCCTACAATGAGCAGTTCTTC. Translated: CASGDSNSYNEQFF. The chain has TRBV2 and TRBJ2-1; tentatively, D is TRBD1 (5 bases). Germline-derived CDR1 and CDR2 are SNHLY and FYNNEI. The CDR3 spans 14 residues.

A single count supports this clonotype. This chain uses TRBV7-8 with TRBJ2-7; 8 positions match TRBD1. CDR1 is SGHVS, CDR2 FQNEAQ, per germline. V was pared by 0 bases and J by 4 bases, with 11 bases of the junction left unmatched. The length of the CDR3 is 17 residues. The CDR3 sequence: CASSLASDRAYQYEQYF. The CDR3 nucleotides read TGTGCCAGCAGCTTAGCATCGGACAGGGCGTATCAATACGAGCAGTACTTC.